Shown below are 16 T cell receptor beta chains from a single sample sequenced in a study of CD8 T cells in Susac syndrome. The RNA, roughly 0.45 to 1 ug, was put through reverse transcription using random hexamers. TCRdb itself ran the immunoSEQ multiplex PCR reads through MiXCR, one entry per CDR3 protein. This sample has some 150,000 distinct CDR3 sequences, with around 94% found just once. Input material: CD8+ T cells from PBMCs. Receptors were obtained from a human donor in good health.

The CDR3 protein is CASSLSSPNTDTQYF. CDR3 nucleotides: TGTGCCAGCAGCCTGAGTAGCCCGAACACAGATACGCAGTATTTT. The chain employs TRBV9 and TRBJ2-3, with D unresolved. Between the trimmed V and J ends, which lost 4 bases and 2 bases, there was a span of 14 bases. Looked up from germline, CDR1 is SGDLS and CDR2 is YYNGEE. The CDR3 totals 15 residues.

V and J are TRBV15 and TRBJ1-1; D possibly corresponds to TRBD1 (5 bases). The CDR3 is made up of 14 amino acids. Germline-derived CDR1 and CDR2 are LNHNV and YYDKDF (reference sequence). The V and J ends lost 0 bases and 5 bases respectively, with 10 bases between them. CDR3 residues: CATSRDLGGTEAFF. The CDR3 DNA follows: TGTGCCACCAGCAGAGATCTCGGGGGAACTGAAGCTTTCTTT.

The rearrangement uses TRBV29-1 and TRBJ2-2, with D perhaps matching TRBD2 (6 bases). The V gene lost 5 bases and the J gene lost 0 bases, with 7 bases spanning the gap. The CDR3 loop spans 13 amino acids. Germline V gene sequence: CDR1 SQVTM, CDR2 ANQGSEA. CDR3: CSVRDSNTGELFF. CDR3 coding DNA: TGCAGCGTTCGGGACTCGAACACCGGGGAGCTGTTTTTT.

The J gene is TRBJ1-2, the V gene TRBV5-1; 7 nucleotides match TRBD1. V trimming: 5 bases; J trimming: 4 bases; junction bases outside the gene matches: 17. CDR1 and CDR2 (germline): SGHRS, YFSETQ. CDR3 length: 17 amino acids. The CDR3 spells CASSYHKGRTGVYGYTF. CDR3 in DNA: TGCGCCAGCAGTTACCATAAAGGAAGGACAGGCGTCTATGGCTACACCTTC. The full variable domain, its missing parts supplied by reference TRBV5-1 and TRBJ1-2, is KAGVTQTPRYLIKTRGQQVTLSCSPISGHRSVSWYQQTPGQGLQFLFEYFSETQRNKGNFPGRFSGRQFSNSRSEMNVSTLELGDSALYLCASSYHKGRTGVYGYTFGSGTRLTVV.

The V gene is TRBV4-3, the J gene TRBJ2-7; TRBD2 agrees at 13 bases. The CDR3 is 19 residues long. Trimming at V came to 3 bases and at J to 2 bases, leaving 13 bases not matched to a gene. Germline-derived CDR1 and CDR2 are LGHNA and YSLEER. The CDR3 DNA is TGCGCCAGCAGCCATTCGCGCGGGACTAGCGGGGAGAACCCCTACGAGCAGTACTTC. Protein product: CASSHSRGTSGENPYEQYF.

J is TRBJ2-1 and V is TRBV29-1, with 8 bases aligning to TRBD2. The J segment lost 1 base and the V segment lost 0 bases, leaving 5 bases of the junction unmatched. CDR3 length: 16 residues. Germline V gene lookup returns CDR1 SQVTM and CDR2 ANQGSEA. DNA of the CDR3: TGCAGCGTTGAAGATCCGAAGCGGGAGTCCTACAATGAGCAGTTCTTC. The encoded protein is CSVEDPKRESYNEQFF.

In nucleotides, the CDR3 is TGCAGTGCTAGAGATTCGGGACTCGGGAGATTTGGCGAGCAGTACTTC. Its protein product is CSARDSGLGRFGEQYF. The J gene is TRBJ2-7, the V gene TRBV20-1, with a tentative D call TRBD2 (6 bases). The germline gives CDR1 DFQATT, CDR2 SNEGSKA (reference sequence). The CDR3 extends over 16 amino acids. Trimming left V 0 bases short and J 6 bases short, with 21 bases between.

The rearrangement uses TRBV30 and TRBJ1-1; no firm D call. Germline-derived CDR1 and CDR2 are GTSNPN and SVGIG (reference sequence). The V and J ends lost 5 bases and 11 bases respectively, with 15 bases between them. The CDR3 covers 11 residues. The CDR3 reads CAWGMAVGAFF. CDR3 bases: TGTGCCTGGGGGATGGCAGTAGGTGCTTTCTTT.

V usage is TRBV30 and J usage is TRBJ1-4; possibly TRBD1 for D (5 bases). CDR3 size: 16 residues. V lost 3 bases to trimming and J lost 7 bases, with 21 bases between them. Germline loops: CDR1 GTSNPN, CDR2 SVGIG (reference sequence). CDR3 sequence: CAWRTGGPGRTEKLFF. The CDR3, as DNA: TGTGCCTGGAGGACTGGGGGTCCGGGGAGAACTGAAAAACTGTTTTTT.

The J gene is TRBJ2-3, the V gene TRBV4-2; 8 bases match TRBD2. This CDR3 comprises 14 residues. Germline assignment: CDR1 LGHNA and CDR2 YNFKEQ. Trimming cost V 4 bases and J 4 bases; bases outside gene matches: 4. CDR3 amino acids: CASSRKAGADTQYF. For the CDR3, the DNA is TGTGCCAGCAGCCGTAAAGCGGGAGCAGATACGCAGTATTTT.

The chain recombines TRBV7-8 with TRBJ2-7, with 12 positions matching TRBD2. Per germline, CDR1 SGHVS and CDR2 FQNEAQ. The CDR3 sequence is 15 residues long. V shed 6 bases, J shed 4 bases, and the junction held 7 bases outside the gene matches. The CDR3 nucleotides are TGTGCCAGCAGTATACTAGCGGGGGGACAATACGAGCAGTACTTC. This encodes CASSILAGGQYEQYF.

The rearrangement joins TRBV20-1 to TRBJ2-1; the D call may be TRBD1 or TRBD2 (6 bases each). Trimming pared 7 bases from V and 2 bases from J, leaving 15 bases between. The CDR3 spans 14 residues. Per the germline V gene, CDR1 is DFQATT and CDR2 is SNEGSKA (reference sequence). The CDR3 loop reads CSGGAAGPYNEQFF. Written as DNA, the CDR3 is TGCAGTGGGGGGGCCGCCGGCCCCTACAATGAGCAGTTCTTC.

The chain combines TRBV27 with TRBJ2-7; 9 positions match TRBD2. Trimming removed 5 bases from V and 2 bases from J; junction bases left unmatched: 13. Germline values: CDR1 MNHEY, CDR2 SMNVEV (reference sequence). There are 17 residues in the CDR3. In DNA, the CDR3 is TGTGCCAGCAGTCCACCGGGACTAGCAGATTACACCTACGAGCAGTACTTC. This codes for CASSPPGLADYTYEQYF.

This chain links TRBV15 with TRBJ2-2; D call uncertain. This CDR3 region has 14 residues. The germline gives CDR1 LNHNV, CDR2 YYDKDF (reference sequence). Trimming cost V 0 bases and J 0 bases, with 2 bases left between them. The CDR3 spells CATSRDTNTGELFF. The CDR3 DNA is TGTGCCACCAGCAGAGATACGAACACCGGGGAGCTGTTTTTT.

J is TRBJ2-7 and V is TRBV29-1, with D hard to call. Germline V gives CDR1 SQVTM, CDR2 ANQGSEA. V was cut by 5 bases and J by 0 bases, with 5 bases left in between. This CDR3 contains 11 residues. The CDR3 DNA reads TGCAGCGTTTCCAGCTCCTACGAGCAGTACTTC. Translated: CSVSSSYEQYF.

CDR3 sequence reads: CASSVGGDGGEGYTF. Written as DNA, the CDR3 is TGTGCCAGCAGCGTAGGAGGTGATGGAGGGGAAGGCTACACCTTC. The chain joins TRBV9 to TRBJ1-2, with a possible D match to TRBD1 (5 bases). There are 15 residues in the CDR3. V gave up 0 bases and J gave up 8 bases, with 17 bases separating them. CDR1 SGDLS and CDR2 YYNGEE come from the germline V gene.